A single sample gave rise to the 16 T cell receptor beta chains below, sequenced in a study of OX40 agonist ivuxolimab in advanced cancers. The assay was immunoSEQ multiplex PCR, and TCRdb's table has in-frame clones only and misses some. The repertoire holds about 52,000 clones, with around 85% as singletons. The input for sequencing was CD4+ or CD8+ T cells sorted from blood, taken in a trial of the OX40 agonist ivuxolimab. These receptors were collected from an adult with an advanced solid tumor such as melanoma, head and neck, liver or kidney cancer.

The V and J genes are TRBV18 and TRBJ1-1, with TRBD1 matching over 8 bases. The germline gives CDR1 KGHSH, CDR2 LQKENI. V was clipped by 3 bases and J by 3 bases; unmatched bases: 6. This CDR3 has 15 amino acids. The CDR3 loop reads CASSPETGAYTEAFF. The CDR3 region has the DNA TGTGCCAGCTCACCGGAGACAGGGGCGTACACTGAAGCTTTCTTT. Drawing the rest from reference TRBV18 and TRBJ1-1, the complete variable domain is NAGVMQNPRHLVRRRGQEARLRCSPMKGHSHVYWYRQLPEEGLKFMVYLQKENIIDESGMPKERFSAEFPKEGPSILRIQQVVRGDSAAYFCASSPETGAYTEAFFGQGTRLTVV.

This clone was found a few times. The chain couples TRBV6-1 to TRBJ2-1; 8 positions match TRBD2. The germline gives CDR1 MNHNS, CDR2 SASEGT. After removal of 8 bases from V and 8 bases from J, the junction contained 14 bases not matched to a gene. The CDR3 runs 15 residues. CDR3 coding DNA: TGTGCCAGCGTTGCTAGCGGGCGGTCCGGTGATGAGCAGTTCTTC. Translation gives CASVASGRSGDEQFF.

J is TRBJ2-7 and V is TRBV29-1, with D perhaps given as TRBD1 or TRBD2 (5 bases each). This CDR3 has 16 amino acids. The germline V gene has CDR1 SQVTM and CDR2 ANQGSEA. Trimming pared 5 bases from V and 0 bases from J, leaving 20 bases between. The CDR3 region has the DNA TGCAGCGTTTCTGGGCAGCTTTGGGGGAGCTCCTACGAGCAGTACTTC. It specifies CSVSGQLWGSSYEQYF.

This clone was counted once. The chain joins TRBV19 to TRBJ2-6; TRBD1 might be the D (5 bases). Trimming shortened V by 4 bases and J by 4 bases, and 8 bases separated the two germline ends. Germline CDR1 LNHDA, CDR2 SQIVND (reference sequence). The CDR3 consists of 14 residues. The chain's CDR3 is CASSTGSGANVLTF. The DNA of the CDR3 is TGTGCCAGTAGTACAGGGTCCGGGGCCAACGTCCTGACTTTC.

On this clone itself: The junction does not match germline at one end; this may be a read error. V is TRBV7-2 and J is TRBJ1-5; D gene unclear. Germline CDR1 and CDR2: SGHTA and FQGNSA. The CDR3 has 14 residues. The CDR3 bases are TGCGCCAGCAGCTTAACGCCTCGAAATCAGCCCCAGCATTTT. Protein product: CASSLTPRNQPQHF.

This chain uses TRBV19 with TRBJ2-7, with 9 bases that match TRBD1. Trimming removed 5 bases from V and 4 bases from J; junction bases left unmatched: 9. CDR1 is LNHDA and CDR2 is SQIVND in the germline V gene (reference sequence). This CDR3 spans 15 amino acids. This chain's CDR3 is CASSHPTGGGYEQYF. CDR3 nucleotide sequence: TGTGCCAGTAGTCACCCGACAGGGGGAGGATACGAGCAGTACTTC.

A word on this clone: It differs at one base from a far larger clone, so likely a read error. J is TRBJ1-5 and V is TRBV5-6; TRBD1 is a possible D gene (5 bases). Trimming stripped 4 bases from V and 2 bases from J, with 10 bases between. This CDR3 comprises 14 residues. Per the germline V gene, CDR1 is SGHDT and CDR2 is YYEEEE. The CDR3 region has the DNA TGTGCCAGCAGCGTGGGGGGTGGCAATCAGCCCCAGCATTTT. The encoded protein is CASSVGGGNQPQHF.

This clone was found a few times. The chain carries TRBV11-2 and TRBJ1-6, with no clear D. The germline V and J ends were trimmed by 10 bases and 1 base, with 11 bases remaining between them. Germline assignment: CDR1 SGHAT and CDR2 FQNNGV. This CDR3 is 14 amino acids long. CDR3: CATSRGSYNSPLHF. In nucleotides, the CDR3 is TGTGCCACTTCACGGGGATCCTATAATTCACCCCTCCACTTT.

The rearrangement uses TRBV7-9 and TRBJ2-5; D uncertain. The end of the DNA fits TRBJ2-7 better, so the J call may be wrong. Germline CDR1 and CDR2: SEHNR and FQNEAQ (reference sequence). This CDR3 is 18 amino acids long. The CDR3 DNA follows: TGTGCCAGCAGCTTAGGCACAGACGGGCAATTAACCACCTACGAGCAGTACTTC. Amino acids: CASSLGTDGQLTTYEQYF.

This sequence joins TRBV10-3 and TRBJ1-2, with D perhaps matching TRBD1 (6 bases). This CDR3 spans 12 amino acids. V was trimmed by 8 bases and J by 3 bases, leaving 10 bases between them. CDR1 is ENHRY, CDR2 SYGVKD, per germline. CDR3 residues: CAIGQTDYGYTF. Here the CDR3 DNA reads TGTGCCATCGGACAGACAGACTATGGCTACACCTTC.

The chain employs TRBV28 and TRBJ1-2; a weak D match, TRBD1 (5 bases). This CDR3 has 16 amino acids. Per the germline V gene, CDR1 is MDHEN and CDR2 is SYDVKM. Trimming removed 5 bases at V and 1 base at J, with 17 bases between. The CDR3 sequence is CASSGRGAGLNYGYTF. The CDR3 nucleotides read TGTGCCAGCAGTGGACGCGGGGCAGGACTTAACTATGGCTACACCTTC.

The V call is TRBV27, the J call TRBJ2-2; a weak D match, TRBD1 (6 bases). The CDR3 loop spans 16 amino acids. The V end lost 6 bases, the J end lost 4 bases, and 18 bases lay between the germline ends. Germline-derived CDR1 and CDR2 are MNHEY and SMNVEV (reference sequence). The chain's CDR3 is CASRPRDIHVTGELFF. In DNA, the CDR3 is TGTGCCAGCAGGCCCCGGGACATCCATGTCACCGGGGAGCTGTTTTTT.

Only one count was recorded for this clone. The J gene is TRBJ1-2, the V gene TRBV5-6; no firm D call. Germline V gene data show CDR1 as SGHDT and CDR2 as YYEEEE. Trimming took 4 bases from V and 7 from J, leaving 14 bases between them. The CDR3 is made up of 13 amino acids. For the CDR3, the DNA is TGTGCCAGCAGCCCTAGGGTCCGGGGTGGCTACACCTTC. Amino acid sequence: CASSPRVRGGYTF.

This chain joins TRBV15 and TRBJ2-7, with 8 bases that match TRBD1. Germline V lookup: CDR1 LNHNV, CDR2 YYDKDF (reference sequence). The CDR3 totals 14 residues. V lost 3 bases and J lost 6; bases outside the gene matches: 7. The CDR3 DNA is TGTGCCACCAGCAGCCAGACAGGGGAGTCCGAGCAGTACTTC. It is translated as CATSSQTGESEQYF.

The chain uses TRBV18 and TRBJ2-3; D gene unclear. The CDR3 contains 15 residues. Germline CDR1 and CDR2: KGHSH and LQKENI. With 1 base removed from V and 4 bases from J, the gap between germline ends came to 12 bases. DNA for the CDR3: TGTGCCAGCTCACCACTAGGGCACTCGGCAGATACGCAGTATTTT. It codes for CASSPLGHSADTQYF.

The chain carries TRBV5-1 and TRBJ1-4; D uncertain. Germline assignment: CDR1 SGHRS and CDR2 YFSETQ. V was pared by 0 bases and J by 8 bases, with 14 bases between. This CDR3 has 15 residues. The CDR3 loop is CASSLVGEGHEKLFF. CDR3 DNA sequence: TGCGCCAGCAGCTTGGTTGGGGAAGGGCACGAAAAACTGTTTTTT. The full variable domain, completed using reference TRBV5-1 and TRBJ1-4, is KAGVTQTPRYLIKTRGQQVTLSCSPISGHRSVSWYQQTPGQGLQFLFEYFSETQRNKGNFPGRFSGRQFSNSRSEMNVSTLELGDSALYLCASSLVGEGHEKLFFGSGTQLSVL.